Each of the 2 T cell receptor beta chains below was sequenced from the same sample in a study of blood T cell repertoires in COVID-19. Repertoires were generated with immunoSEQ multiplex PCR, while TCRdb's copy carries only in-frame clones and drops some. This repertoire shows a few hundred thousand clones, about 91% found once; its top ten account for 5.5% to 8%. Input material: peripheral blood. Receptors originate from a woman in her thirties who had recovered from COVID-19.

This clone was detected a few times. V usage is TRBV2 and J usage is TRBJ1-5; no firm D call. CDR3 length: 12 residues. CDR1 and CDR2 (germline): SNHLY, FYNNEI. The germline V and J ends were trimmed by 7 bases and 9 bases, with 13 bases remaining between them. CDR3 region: CASTAPRGPQHF. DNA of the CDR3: TGTGCCAGCACGGCACCTCGAGGGCCCCAGCATTTT. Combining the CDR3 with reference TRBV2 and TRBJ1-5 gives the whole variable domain EPEVTQTPSHQVTQMGQEVILRCVPISNHLYFYWYRQILGQKVEFLVSFYNNEISEKSEIFDDQFSVERPDGSNFTLKIRSTKLEDSAMYFCASTAPRGPQHFGDGTRLSIL.

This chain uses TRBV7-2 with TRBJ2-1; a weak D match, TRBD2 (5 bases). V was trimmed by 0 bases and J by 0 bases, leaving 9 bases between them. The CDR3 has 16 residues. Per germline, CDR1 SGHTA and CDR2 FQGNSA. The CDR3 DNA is TGTGCCAGCAGCTTAGCGGCGGGCCTCTCCTACAATGAGCAGTTCTTC. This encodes CASSLAAGLSYNEQFF.